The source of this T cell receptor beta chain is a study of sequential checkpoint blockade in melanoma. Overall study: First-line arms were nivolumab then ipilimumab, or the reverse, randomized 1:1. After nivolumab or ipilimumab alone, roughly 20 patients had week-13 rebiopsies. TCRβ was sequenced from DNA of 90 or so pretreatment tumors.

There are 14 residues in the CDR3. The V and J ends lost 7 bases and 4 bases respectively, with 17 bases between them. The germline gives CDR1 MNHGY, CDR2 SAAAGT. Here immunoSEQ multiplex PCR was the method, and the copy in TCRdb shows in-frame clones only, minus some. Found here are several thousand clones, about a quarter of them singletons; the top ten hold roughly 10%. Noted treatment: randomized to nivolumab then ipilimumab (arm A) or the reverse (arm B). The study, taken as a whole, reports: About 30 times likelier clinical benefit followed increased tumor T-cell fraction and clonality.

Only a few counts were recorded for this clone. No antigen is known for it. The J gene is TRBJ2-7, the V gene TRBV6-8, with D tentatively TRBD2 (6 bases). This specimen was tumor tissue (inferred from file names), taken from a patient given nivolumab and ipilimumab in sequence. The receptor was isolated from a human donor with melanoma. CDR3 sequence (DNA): TGTGCCAGCAAAGGCACCGGGGGTCCGTACGAGCAGTACGTC. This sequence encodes CASKGTGGPYEQYV.